Only one count was recorded for the clone carrying this T cell receptor (beta chain). Germline CDR1 reads SGHVS; CDR2 reads FNYEAQ. V was pared by 5 bases and J by 9 bases, with 17 bases between. The CDR3 covers 14 residues. With 60 Vbeta and 13 Jbeta primers, the PCR was carried out. TCRdb's copy holds only in-frame clones and misses some; the assay was immunoSEQ multiplex PCR. Found here are 74,000 or so clones, 77% of them singletons; the top ten hold under 3%. This sample is drawn from a study of cytomegalovirus exposure and HLA in healthy donors. The sequence came from a man aged 50 to 59 in good health and CMV-seropositive. The sequenced sample was PBMCs. The V gene is TRBV7-6, the J gene TRBJ2-1; D may be TRBD2 (7 bases). The CDR3 reads CASSNTGGRGEQFF. The CDR3 nucleotides are TGTGCCAGCAGCAACACGGGGGGCCGGGGTGAGCAGTTCTTC.